These T cell receptor beta chains were read from a single sample in a study of early T cells in non-severe SARS-CoV-2 infection. Each CDR3 protein is one row after TCRdb ran MiXCR on the 5' RACE reads. This sample has approximately 81,000 distinct CDR3 sequences, with under 15% found just once. Sequencing was done on a sample of whole blood. These receptors were collected from an adult who was a healthcare worker with PCR-confirmed SARS-CoV-2 infection or an uninfected control (not recorded which). CDR3s include the opening cysteine and the closing phenylalanine or tryptophan. Each record gives: clone size, D gene, J gene, CDR3 length, V gene, CDR3 protein, CDR3 DNA. A D gene is named only where the DNA matches it firmly. A row's size may be missing; if present it is once, few, many or a size class.

abundance: many; d_gene: TRBD1; j_gene: TRBJ2-3; len: 14; v_gene: TRBV18; CDR3aa: CASSPPQGSYTQYF; CDR3nt: TGTGCCAGCTCACCACCACAGGGGTCCTATACGCAGTATTTT
abundance: many; d_gene: TRBD1; j_gene: TRBJ1-2; len: 16; v_gene: TRBV6-1; CDR3aa: CASSEVGTGFNYGYTF; CDR3nt: TGTGCCAGCAGTGAAGTAGGGACAGGCTTCAACTATGGCTACACCTTC
abundance: -; d_gene: TRBD1; j_gene: TRBJ1-1; len: 14; v_gene: TRBV9; CDR3aa: CASSVRGQGAEAFF; CDR3nt: TGTGCCAGCAGCGTGAGGGGACAGGGGGCAGAAGCTTTCTTT
abundance: -; d_gene: -; j_gene: TRBJ2-1; len: 13; v_gene: TRBV19; CDR3aa: CASTVGSVREQFF; CDR3nt: TGTGCCAGTACGGTAGGGAGCGTCAGGGAGCAGTTCTTC
abundance: -; d_gene: TRBD1; j_gene: TRBJ1-4; len: 14; v_gene: TRBV7-9; CDR3aa: CASSSRGTAEKLFF; CDR3nt: TGTGCCAGCAGCTCACGCGGGACAGCTGAAAAACTGTTTTTT
abundance: few; d_gene: TRBD1; j_gene: TRBJ2-2; len: 15; v_gene: TRBV19; CDR3aa: CASNSQGAGTGELFF; CDR3nt: TGTGCCAGTAACAGCCAGGGGGCGGGCACCGGGGAGCTGTTTTTT
abundance: few; d_gene: -; j_gene: TRBJ2-7; len: 13; v_gene: TRBV20-1; CDR3aa: CSARHGQTYEQYF; CDR3nt: TGCAGTGCTAGACATGGACAAACCTACGAGCAGTACTTC
abundance: -; d_gene: -; j_gene: TRBJ1-2; len: 14; v_gene: TRBV7-9; CDR3aa: CASSVGPKNYGYTF; CDR3nt: TGTGCCAGCAGCGTGGGACCGAAAAACTATGGCTACACCTTC
abundance: few; d_gene: -; j_gene: TRBJ2-1; len: 15; v_gene: TRBV7-2; CDR3aa: CASSLVTGNYNEQFF; CDR3nt: TGTGCCAGCAGCTTAGTAACGGGGAACTACAATGAGCAGTTCTTC
abundance: -; d_gene: -; j_gene: TRBJ2-2; len: 18; v_gene: TRBV7-2; CDR3aa: CASSLVPPRGANPGELFF; CDR3nt: TGTGCCAGCAGCTTAGTACCCCCACGGGGGGCGAATCCCGGGGAGCTGTTTTTT
abundance: -; d_gene: -; j_gene: TRBJ2-2; len: 14; v_gene: TRBV14; CDR3aa: CASSQDHNTGELFF; CDR3nt: TGTGCCAGCAGCCAAGATCACAACACCGGGGAGCTGTTTTTT
abundance: -; d_gene: -; j_gene: TRBJ1-2; len: 17; v_gene: TRBV9; CDR3aa: CASSPHRFPRPNYGYTF; CDR3nt: TGTGCCAGCAGCCCGCACAGGTTTCCCCGGCCTAACTATGGCTACACCTTC
abundance: many; d_gene: -; j_gene: TRBJ2-7; len: 15; v_gene: TRBV5-1; CDR3aa: CASRPDGRGIGEQYF; CDR3nt: TGCGCCAGCCGACCGGACGGTCGGGGAATAGGCGAGCAGTACTTC
abundance: few; d_gene: TRBD1; j_gene: TRBJ1-4; len: 17; v_gene: TRBV7-2; CDR3aa: CASSSHPGTGLNEKLFF; CDR3nt: TGTGCCAGCAGCTCACACCCCGGGACAGGGTTAAATGAAAAACTGTTTTTT
abundance: many; d_gene: -; j_gene: TRBJ1-3; len: 18; v_gene: TRBV7-9; CDR3aa: CASSLVPGRRGSGNTIYF; CDR3nt: TGTGCCAGCAGCTTAGTCCCGGGACGGCGAGGCTCTGGAAACACCATATATTTT
abundance: -; d_gene: TRBD1; j_gene: TRBJ1-1; len: 14; v_gene: TRBV10-2; CDR3aa: CASTLRGSNTEAFF; CDR3nt: TGCGCCAGCACCCTCAGGGGGTCCAACACTGAAGCTTTCTTT
abundance: few; d_gene: -; j_gene: TRBJ1-1; len: 11; v_gene: TRBV2; CDR3aa: CASSGETEAFF; CDR3nt: TGTGCCAGCAGTGGGGAGACTGAAGCTTTCTTT
abundance: many; d_gene: -; j_gene: TRBJ1-1; len: 12; v_gene: TRBV3-1; CDR3aa: CASMGPQEEAFF; CDR3nt: TGTGCCAGCATGGGTCCACAGGAAGAAGCTTTCTTT
abundance: few; d_gene: -; j_gene: TRBJ2-7; len: 10; v_gene: TRBV28; CDR3aa: CASRFYEQYF; CDR3nt: TGTGCCAGCAGGTTCTACGAGCAGTACTTC
abundance: -; d_gene: -; j_gene: TRBJ2-3; len: 12; v_gene: TRBV19; CDR3aa: CASSALPDTQYF; CDR3nt: TGTGCCAGTAGTGCCCTCCCAGATACGCAGTATTTT
abundance: few; d_gene: -; j_gene: TRBJ2-7; len: 14; v_gene: TRBV20-1; CDR3aa: CSARTIGDIYEQYF; CDR3nt: TGCAGTGCTAGAACTATCGGGGACATCTACGAGCAGTACTTC
abundance: few; d_gene: TRBD1; j_gene: TRBJ2-1; len: 15; v_gene: TRBV6-6; CDR3aa: CASSYFFVTGDEQFF; CDR3nt: TGTGCCAGCAGTTACTTTTTCGTTACAGGGGATGAGCAGTTCTTC
abundance: few; d_gene: -; j_gene: TRBJ2-3; len: 14; v_gene: TRBV2; CDR3aa: CASTPNLEGDTQYF; CDR3nt: TGTGCCAGCACCCCGAACCTAGAAGGAGATACGCAGTATTTT
abundance: many; d_gene: TRBD2; j_gene: TRBJ2-1; len: 18; v_gene: TRBV12-3/TRBV12-4; CDR3aa: CASSFRLAGGLGYNEQFF; CDR3nt: TGTGCCAGCAGTTTCAGGCTAGCGGGAGGTCTAGGGTACAATGAGCAGTTCTTC
abundance: -; d_gene: -; j_gene: TRBJ2-3; len: 18; v_gene: TRBV28; CDR3aa: CASSLRRALSLGTDTQYF; CDR3nt: TGTGCCAGCAGTTTACGGCGGGCCCTATCCCTTGGCACAGATACGCAGTATTTT
abundance: few; d_gene: TRBD2; j_gene: TRBJ2-7; len: 14; v_gene: TRBV7-2; CDR3aa: CASSSSGGRYEQYF; CDR3nt: TGTGCCAGCAGCTCTAGCGGAGGTCGGTACGAGCAGTACTTC
abundance: many; d_gene: TRBD2; j_gene: TRBJ2-1; len: 15; v_gene: TRBV3-1; CDR3aa: CASSPMTSVYNEQFF; CDR3nt: TGTGCCAGCAGCCCGATGACTAGCGTATACAATGAGCAGTTCTTC
abundance: few; d_gene: -; j_gene: TRBJ1-1; len: 12; v_gene: TRBV28; CDR3aa: CASDRKNTEAFF; CDR3nt: TGTGCCAGCGACAGGAAGAACACTGAAGCTTTCTTT
abundance: -; d_gene: TRBD1; j_gene: TRBJ1-1; len: 13; v_gene: TRBV6-5; CDR3aa: CASAGQYNTEAFF; CDR3nt: TGTGCCAGCGCGGGACAGTACAACACTGAAGCTTTCTTT
abundance: many; d_gene: TRBD2; j_gene: TRBJ2-2; len: 17; v_gene: TRBV6-6; CDR3aa: CASSSLRLAGDTGELFF; CDR3nt: TGTGCCAGCAGCTCCCTTCGGCTAGCGGGAGACACCGGGGAGCTGTTTTTT
abundance: -; d_gene: TRBD1; j_gene: TRBJ2-7; len: 15; v_gene: TRBV18; CDR3aa: CASSLSGQGLYEQYF; CDR3nt: TGTGCCAGCTCCCTTTCCGGACAGGGTTTATACGAGCAGTACTTC
abundance: -; d_gene: -; j_gene: TRBJ1-6; len: 14; v_gene: TRBV12-5; CDR3aa: CASGPGSYNSPLHF; CDR3nt: TGTGCTAGTGGCCCGGGATCTTATAATTCACCCCTCCACTTT
abundance: few; d_gene: TRBD1; j_gene: TRBJ1-2; len: 14; v_gene: TRBV4-1; CDR3aa: CASSQHTGEDGYTF; CDR3nt: TGCGCCAGCAGCCAACACACAGGGGAGGATGGCTACACCTTC